One and the same sample provided the 8 T cell receptor beta chains below, sequenced in a study of siplizumab effects on memory and regulatory T cells. The data were produced by immunoSEQ multiplex PCR, yet TCRdb's version contains in-frame clones alone and is incomplete. The repertoire holds fewer than 80,000 clones, with about 92% as singletons. Material: CD8+ T cells sorted from blood. These receptor sequences come from a human donor in good health.

The V and J genes are TRBV30 and TRBJ1-1; 7 bases line up with TRBD1. V was pared by 3 bases and J by 4 bases, with 5 bases of the junction left unmatched. The germline CDR1 and CDR2 sequences are GTSNPN and SVGIG (reference sequence). The CDR3 loop spans 13 amino acids. The CDR3 nucleotides read TGTGCCTGGAGCGTGGCAGGGGGCACTGAAGCTTTCTTT. Translated: CAWSVAGGTEAFF. Full variable domain (outside the CDR3, taken from reference TRBV30 and TRBJ1-1): SQTIHQWPATLVQPVGSPLSLECTVEGTSNPNLYWYRQAAGRGLQLLFYSVGIGQISSEVPQNLSASRPQDRQFILSSKKLLLSDSGFYLCAWSVAGGTEAFFGQGTRLTVV.

The V call is TRBV4-1, the J call TRBJ2-1; no definite D call. The CDR3 has 14 amino acids. V shed 3 bases and J shed 6 bases, with 12 bases lying between them. Germline CDR1 reads MGHRA; CDR2 reads YSYEKL. This chain's CDR3 is CASSQLGGTNEQFF. The CDR3 DNA follows: TGCGCCAGCAGCCAGCTGGGCGGAACCAATGAGCAGTTCTTC.

The J gene is TRBJ1-5, the V gene TRBV28; 8 bases are a match to TRBD1. Trimming cost V 5 bases and J 5 bases; bases outside gene matches: 8. Germline V gene lookup returns CDR1 MDHEN and CDR2 SYDVKM. This CDR3 is 15 amino acids long. CDR3 coding DNA: TGTGCCAGCAGTCCCCTGGGACAGGTTGATCAGCCCCAGCATTTT. As protein: CASSPLGQVDQPQHF.

This clone was picked up one time. The genes are TRBV9 and TRBJ2-3; D not resolved. V dropped 3 bases and J dropped 2 bases, with 13 bases sitting between them. Germline lookup yields CDR1 SGDLS and CDR2 YYNGEE. The CDR3 is made up of 15 amino acids. CDR3 in amino acids: CASSGTSDVTDTQYF. The DNA of the CDR3 is TGTGCCAGCAGCGGCACCAGCGACGTCACAGATACGCAGTATTTT.

The gene calls are TRBV7-9 and TRBJ2-5; no definite D call. This CDR3 is built from 15 residues. V dropped 4 bases and J dropped 2 bases, with 14 bases sitting between them. Germline V CDR1 and CDR2: SEHNR, FQNEAQ (reference sequence). This CDR3 is CASSYHQTSQETQYF. The CDR3 nucleotides are TGTGCCAGCAGCTACCACCAGACGTCTCAAGAGACCCAGTACTTC.

The chain combines TRBV27 with TRBJ1-2; maybe TRBD1 (6 bases). The CDR3 consists of 15 residues. The V and J ends lost 1 base and 2 bases respectively, with 11 bases between them. Per the germline V gene, CDR1 is MNHEY and CDR2 is SMNVEV (reference sequence). CDR3 region: CASSLWQGTNYGYTF. DNA for the CDR3: TGTGCCAGCAGTTTATGGCAGGGGACAAACTATGGCTACACCTTC.

J is TRBJ2-3 and V is TRBV7-7, with D unclear. The CDR3 totals 15 residues. Germline assignment: CDR1 SSHAT and CDR2 FNYEAQ (reference sequence). V dropped 1 base and J dropped 3 bases, with 11 bases sitting between them. The CDR3 loop reads CASSLGGFGTDTQYF. The CDR3, as DNA: TGTGCCAGCAGCTTAGGGGGTTTTGGGACAGATACGCAGTATTTT.

The CDR3 loop reads CASSYPTSSGYEQYF. The CDR3 DNA follows: TGTGCCAGCAGTTACCCCACTTCATCTGGATACGAGCAGTACTTC. V gene TRBV6-6 combines with J gene TRBJ2-7; D gene uncertain. The ends were cut back, 2 bases at V and 4 bases at J, with 15 bases in the middle. Germline V gene sequence: CDR1 MNHNY, CDR2 SVGAGI (reference sequence). The CDR3 extends over 15 amino acids.